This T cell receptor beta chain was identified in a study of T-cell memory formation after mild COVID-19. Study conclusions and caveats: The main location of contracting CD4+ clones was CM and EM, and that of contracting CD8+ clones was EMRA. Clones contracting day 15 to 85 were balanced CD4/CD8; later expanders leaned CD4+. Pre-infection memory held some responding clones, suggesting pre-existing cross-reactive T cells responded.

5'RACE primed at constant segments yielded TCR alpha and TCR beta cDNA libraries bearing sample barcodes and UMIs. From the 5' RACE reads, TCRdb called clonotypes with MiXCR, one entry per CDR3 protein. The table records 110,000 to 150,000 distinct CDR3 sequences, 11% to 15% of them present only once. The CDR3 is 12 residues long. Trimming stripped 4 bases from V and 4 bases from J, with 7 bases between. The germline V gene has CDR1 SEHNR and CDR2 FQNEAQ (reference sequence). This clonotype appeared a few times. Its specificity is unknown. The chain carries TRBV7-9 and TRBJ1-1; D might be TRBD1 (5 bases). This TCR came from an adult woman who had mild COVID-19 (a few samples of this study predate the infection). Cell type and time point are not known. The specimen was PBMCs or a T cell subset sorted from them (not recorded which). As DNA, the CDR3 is TGTGCCAGCAGCTGGGGGGGCACTGAAGCTTTCTTT. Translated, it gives CASSWGGTEAFF.